The source of this T cell receptor (beta chain) is a study of beta chain features in type 1 diabetes. Expressed TCRB transcripts were sequenced because the isolated RNA had all been reverse transcribed beforehand. Sequenced by immunoSEQ multiplex PCR; TCRdb stores in-frame clones only, minus some. The data hold over 700,000 clones, with about a sixth observed a single time. Study results and limitations: Within each of all four CD4+ subsets, Type 1 diabetes patients had TCRB CDR3s that were moderately but significantly shorter.

This clone was detected once. Its specificity is unknown. Other nucleotide sequences from this sample produce the same CDR3. The receptor's source is a woman aged 18 to 35 in good health. Sequencing input: naive CD4+ T cells from blood.

The CDR3 spells CASSATGSSYNEQFF. The DNA for the CDR3 is TGTGCCAGCAGTGCGACAGGGAGCTCCTACAATGAGCAGTTCTTC. The gene calls are TRBV28 and TRBJ2-1; 7 nucleotides match TRBD1. The germline V gene encodes CDR1 MDHEN and CDR2 SYDVKM. This CDR3 contains 15 residues. V gave up 5 bases and J gave up 0 bases; unmatched junction bases: 4.